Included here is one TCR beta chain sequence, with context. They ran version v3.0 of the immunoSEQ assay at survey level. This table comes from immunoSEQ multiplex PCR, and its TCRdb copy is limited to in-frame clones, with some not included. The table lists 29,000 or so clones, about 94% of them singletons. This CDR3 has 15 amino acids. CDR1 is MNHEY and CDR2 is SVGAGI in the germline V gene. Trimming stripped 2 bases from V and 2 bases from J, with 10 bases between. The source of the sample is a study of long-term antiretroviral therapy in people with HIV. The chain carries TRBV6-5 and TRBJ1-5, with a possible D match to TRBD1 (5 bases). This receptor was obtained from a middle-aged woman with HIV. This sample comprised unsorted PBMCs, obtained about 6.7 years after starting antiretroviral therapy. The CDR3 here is CASSYKGSGNQPQHF. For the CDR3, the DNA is TGTGCCAGCAGTTACAAGGGGTCAGGCAATCAGCCCCAGCATTTT.